The entry below describes one TCR beta chain. The junction differs from germline at one of its ends, possibly a read error. This entry belongs to a study of blood T cell repertoires in COVID-19. Sequenced by immunoSEQ multiplex PCR; TCRdb stores in-frame clones only, minus some. The table lists about 200,000 clones, more than 75% of them singletons. This CDR3 comprises 14 residues. Per germline, CDR1 KGHDR and CDR2 SFDVKD. V usage is TRBV24-1 and J usage is TRBJ2-7, with 7 bases that match TRBD2. Sequenced input: peripheral blood. The receptor was derived from a man aged 35-49 years with active or convalescent COVID-19. CDR3 DNA: TGTGCCACCAGTGCGGGACTACCCTCCTATGAGCAGTACTTC. Translated, it gives CATSAGLPSYEQYF.